Below, one T cell receptor (beta chain) is given with its context. No antigen is known for it. The protocol was immunoSEQ multiplex PCR, while the TCRdb copy is restricted to in-frame clones and leaves out a portion. The data contain roughly 200,000 clones, around 92% of them seen just once; the ten biggest clones take up 1% to 1.5%. This entry belongs to a study of T cell responses to AZD1222 COVID-19 vaccine. Overall study: Analysis merged second doses at about 4 or about 12 weeks.

This CDR3 region has 15 residues. Trimming pared 0 bases from V and 4 bases from J, leaving 11 bases between. Germline V gives CDR1 SGHRS, CDR2 YFSETQ. Study observations and caveats: Females made up more of the donors, who were largely white British, and clonal diversity may have come out too low.

The chain employs TRBV5-1 and TRBJ1-5; TRBD1 might be the D (5 bases). The receptor's source is an adult in good health. The sample consisted of peripheral blood, taken on day 0 of AZD1222 vaccination. CDR3 nucleotides: TGCGCCAGCAGCTTGGGGTTAGGGGAAAATCAGCCCCAGCATTTT. Residues: CASSLGLGENQPQHF.